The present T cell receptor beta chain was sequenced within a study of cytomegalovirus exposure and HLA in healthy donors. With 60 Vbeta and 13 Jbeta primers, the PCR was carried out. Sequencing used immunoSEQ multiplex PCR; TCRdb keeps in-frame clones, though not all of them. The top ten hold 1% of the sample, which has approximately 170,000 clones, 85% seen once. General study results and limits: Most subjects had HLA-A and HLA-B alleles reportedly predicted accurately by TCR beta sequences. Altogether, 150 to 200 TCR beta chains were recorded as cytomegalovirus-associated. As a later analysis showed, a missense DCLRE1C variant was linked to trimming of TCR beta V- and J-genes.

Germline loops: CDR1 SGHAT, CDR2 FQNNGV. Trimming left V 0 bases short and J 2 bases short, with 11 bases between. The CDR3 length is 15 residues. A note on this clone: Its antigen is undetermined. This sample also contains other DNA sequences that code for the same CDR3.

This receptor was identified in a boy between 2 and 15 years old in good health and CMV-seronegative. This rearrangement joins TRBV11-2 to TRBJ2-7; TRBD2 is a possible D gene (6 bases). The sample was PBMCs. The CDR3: CASSLEGGAPYEQYF. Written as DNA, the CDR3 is TGTGCCAGCAGCTTAGAGGGCGGGGCACCCTACGAGCAGTACTTC.